One TCR beta chain is described in this entry. The germline V gene encodes CDR1 GTSNPN and CDR2 SVGIG (reference sequence). The CDR3 covers 14 residues. J gave up 3 bases and V 3 bases, and 4 bases lay outside the gene matches. Method: immunoSEQ multiplex PCR; TCRdb's copy keeps in-frame clones and lacks some. The sample contains 100,000 to 150,000 clones, about 85% of which appear only once. These data originate in a study of blood T cell repertoires in COVID-19. This TCR came from a man between 60 and 75 years old with acute or convalescent COVID-19. Sequences were obtained from peripheral blood. The V gene is TRBV30, the J gene TRBJ2-7, with 11 bases aligning to TRBD1. The CDR3 region has the DNA TGTGCCTGGAGAGGACAGGGGGCTGGCTACGAGCAGTACTTC. This codes for CAWRGQGAGYEQYF.